This TCR beta chain comes out of a study of molecular identifiers for immune sequencing clone quantification. Study context: Four of five RNA aliquots from approximately 20,000 or 100,000 naive CD8 T cells were sequenced.

Each library that profiled naive CD8 cells came from about 20,000 to 1,000,000 sorted cells with 10%, 30% or 50% RNA. CDR1 is PRHDT and CDR2 is FYEKMQ in the germline V gene (reference sequence). The CDR3 is 12 amino acids. V lost 3 bases to trimming and J lost 6 bases, with 5 bases between them. TCRdb fed the PCR reads into MiXCR, producing one record per CDR3 protein. Of about half a million distinct CDR3 sequences in the sample, 25% were seen once. The origin of this receptor is a human donor in good health. Some libraries in this study had Jurkat cell RNA spiked in. Sequencing was done on a sample of naive CD8+ T cells from blood, with Jurkat cell RNA spiked in. Subset given: FACS-sorted CD8+CD4-CCR7+CD45RA+ naive T cells. This chain connects TRBV13 to TRBJ2-2; D gene unclear. The CDR3 spells CASSFISGELFF. The CDR3, as DNA: TGTGCCAGCAGCTTTATCTCCGGGGAGCTGTTTTTT. The full variable domain, rest sourced from reference TRBV13 and TRBJ2-2, is AAGVIQSPRHLIKEKRETATLKCYPIPRHDTVYWYQQGPGQDPQFLISFYEKMQSDKGSIPDRFSAQQFSDYHSELNMSSLELGDSALYFCASSFISGELFFGEGSRLTVL.